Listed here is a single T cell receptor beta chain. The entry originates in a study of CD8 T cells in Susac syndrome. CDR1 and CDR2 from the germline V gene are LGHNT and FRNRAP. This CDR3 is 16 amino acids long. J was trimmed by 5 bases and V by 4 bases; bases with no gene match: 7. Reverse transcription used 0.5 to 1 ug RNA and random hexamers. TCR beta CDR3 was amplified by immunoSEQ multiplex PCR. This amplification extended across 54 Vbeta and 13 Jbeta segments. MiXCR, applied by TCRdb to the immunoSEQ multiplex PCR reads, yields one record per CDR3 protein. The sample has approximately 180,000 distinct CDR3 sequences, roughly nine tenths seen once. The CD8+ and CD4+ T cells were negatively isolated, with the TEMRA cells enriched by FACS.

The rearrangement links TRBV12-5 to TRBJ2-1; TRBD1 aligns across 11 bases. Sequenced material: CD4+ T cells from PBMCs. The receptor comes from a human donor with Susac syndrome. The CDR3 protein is CASGSLDRGLHNEQFF. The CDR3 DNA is TGTGCTAGTGGTTCACTGGACAGGGGGCTACACAATGAGCAGTTCTTC.